This T cell receptor (beta chain) was captured by sequencing in a study of blood T cell repertoires in COVID-19 (dated by TCRdb to the early 2020s). For the wider study: Collaborator samples came from the United States, Italy and Spain and covered acute and convalescent phases of COVID-19. The dataset comprised deeply sampled blood TCRbeta repertoires from subjects exposed to, actively infected with, or recovered from COVID-19. Samples came from the ongoing ImmuneRACE study (first 160 participants) plus 1,254 subjects from 6 global collaborators. The material from the prospective study consisted of cDNA or gDNA derived from T cells, B-cell-depleted T cells, or PBMCs. A de-identified subject ID, COVID-19 status, age in years and sex were almost always included in the sample metadata. HLA class I and class II types, where available, came from metadata supplied by the sample provider rather than from assay-based typing. The repertoires were released in a freely available public database meant as a resource for research on the immune response to SARS-CoV-2. Overall study outcomes, separate from this receptor: Clinical and demographic metadata were provided uncurated, with the amount varying by source and participant.

Whole blood was collected in K2EDTA tubes by collaborating institutions according to the institutions' own protocols. For TCRbeta analysis, collaborators shipped samples in one of three forms: frozen whole blood, isolated PBMCs, or DNA extracted from either of those sample types. For this clone: What this receptor recognizes is not known. Base qualities were left out, and no much larger clone turns up one base away.

Reading the germline V gene gives CDR1 SNHLY and CDR2 FYNNEI. From cysteine to phenylalanine, the CDR3 is 12 amino acids long. Only the CDR3 part of the read is kept: 36 bases, read in frame from the first base. V was cut back by 7 bases and J by 2 bases, leaving a gap of 7 bases between them. The immunoSEQ Assay, a bias-controlled multiplex PCR, was used to amplify TCRbeta CDR3 regions from genomic DNA. The paper's processing steps were these. Within the assay, amplification of reference gene primers was used to estimate how many nucleated cells each sample contained. To quantify the absolute abundance of each unique TCRbeta CDR3 rearrangement, sequence reads were collapsed and filtered. Productive Simpson clonality was computed per sample as the square root of Simpson's diversity index over productive rearrangements. The table was pulled from immuneACCESS by TCRdb, which kept in-frame rearrangements only. Such tables lose some clones; where checked, under half of the loss comes from unresolved V genes, and the rest has no known cause. The V and J calls and clone size come from that table; D and trimming were worked out from the DNA. For this sample there are 130,000 to 150,000 clones; about 79% appear just once. The ten top clones hold 3% of the sample.

The sequencing input was peripheral blood. This TCR derives from a woman older than 75 with acute or convalescent COVID-19. The chain is encoded by TRBV2 joined to TRBJ2-3; the D gene lacks a confident call. The CDR3 region: CASTYTTDTQYF. The base sequence is TGTGCCAGCACTTACACCACAGATACGCAGTATTTT.